One and the same sample provided the 28 T cell receptor beta chains below, sequenced in a study of blood T cell repertoires in COVID-19. This table comes from immunoSEQ multiplex PCR, and its TCRdb copy is limited to in-frame clones, with some not included. This repertoire shows roughly 160,000 clones, over 80% found once; its top ten account for about 3.9%. The specimen was peripheral blood. The receptors here all came from a woman aged 55 to 70 who had recovered from COVID-19.

This clone came up a few times. CDR3 DNA sequence: TGTGCCAGCCGAACGACAGCTACTAGCAATCAGCCCCAGCATTTT. It encodes CASRTTATSNQPQHF. The chain recombines TRBV19 with TRBJ1-5; possible D gene TRBD1, 5 bases. The V end was cut by 9 bases, the J end by 0 bases, with 15 bases between. The V gene's germline CDR1 is LNHDA and CDR2 SQIVND (reference sequence). This CDR3 is 15 amino acids long.

This clone was seen a few times. This chain uses TRBV7-9 with TRBJ1-5, with no clear D. CDR1 and CDR2 from the germline V gene are SEHNR and FQNEAQ (reference sequence). There are 13 residues in the CDR3. V was clipped by 1 base and J by 5 bases, with 6 bases between them. The CDR3 DNA sequence: TGTGCCAGCAGCTTAGGTCGGGATCAGCCCCAGCATTTT. It is translated as CASSLGRDQPQHF.

The chain links TRBV6-5 to TRBJ1-4, with 7 positions matching TRBD1. The ends lost 8 bases at V and 5 bases at J; junction bases unmatched: 8. Germline V gene sequence: CDR1 MNHEY, CDR2 SVGAGI. The CDR3 length is 14 residues. CDR3 sequence: CASGPGQLNEKLFF. Written as DNA, the CDR3 is TGTGCCAGCGGACCGGGACAGCTGAATGAAAAACTGTTTTTT.

The chain couples TRBV13 to TRBJ2-7; 8 bases are shared with TRBD1. This CDR3 has 14 residues. Germline CDR1 reads PRHDT; CDR2 reads FYEKMQ (reference sequence). V lost 0 bases and J lost 2; bases outside the gene matches: 0. CDR3 in amino acids: CASSLGDRAYEQYF. In nucleotides, the CDR3 is TGTGCCAGCAGCTTAGGGGACAGGGCCTACGAGCAGTACTTC.

This chain joins TRBV2 and TRBJ1-1; possibly TRBD1 for D (5 bases). CDR1 and CDR2 (germline): SNHLY, FYNNEI. CDR3 length equals 12 residues. V shed 2 bases and J shed 10 bases, with 11 bases lying between them. The CDR3 DNA sequence: TGTGCCAGCAGTGAAAGACAGCCAGTAGCTTTCTTT. The encoded protein is CASSERQPVAFF.

This rearrangement joins TRBV7-2 to TRBJ2-5; TRBD2 aligns across 14 bases. The J segment lost 4 bases and the V segment lost 0 bases, leaving 10 bases of the junction unmatched. The length of the CDR3 is 19 residues. Per the germline V gene, CDR1 is SGHTA and CDR2 is FQGNSA. The CDR3 reads CASSLAQTSGGAGLETQYF. The CDR3 DNA sequence: TGTGCCAGCAGCTTAGCCCAGACTAGCGGGGGGGCGGGCCTAGAGACCCAGTACTTC.

The chain recombines TRBV27 with TRBJ1-5, with D perhaps matching TRBD1 (6 bases). The V and J ends lost 8 bases and 3 bases respectively, with 17 bases between them. Germline V CDR1 and CDR2: MNHEY, SMNVEV (reference sequence). The CDR3 covers 15 residues. CDR3 nucleotide sequence: TGTGCCAGCCGCAAAAAGGGGGATTACAATCAGCCCCAGCATTTT. Translated, it gives CASRKKGDYNQPQHF.

The gene calls are TRBV28 and TRBJ2-1; 8 bases agree with TRBD2. The germline CDR1 and CDR2 sequences are MDHEN and SYDVKM. This CDR3 region has 13 residues. Trimming took 10 bases from V and 9 from J; bases not matched to a gene: 11. The DNA of the CDR3 is TGTGCCACCTCGGGGGGGAGCCTAGGTGAGCAGTTCTTC. This codes for CATSGGSLGEQFF. Full variable domain (rest looked up from reference TRBV28 and TRBJ2-1): DVKVTQSSRYLVKRTGEKVFLECVQDMDHENMFWYRQDPGLGLRLIYFSYDVKMKEKGDIPEGYSVSREKKERFSLILESASTNQTSMYLCATSGGSLGEQFFGPGTRLTVL.

CDR3 loop: CASSLTGGLETQYF. CDR3 coding DNA: TGCGCCAGCAGCTTGACGGGGGGCCTGGAGACCCAGTACTTC. The gene calls are TRBV5-1 and TRBJ2-5, with D possibly matching TRBD2 (7 bases). CDR3 size: 14 residues. V was clipped by 1 base and J by 5 bases, with 12 bases between them. Germline CDR1 and CDR2: SGHRS and YFSETQ.

The genes are TRBV5-6 and TRBJ2-1, with D perhaps TRBD1 (6 bases). The CDR3 covers 16 residues. V lost 4 bases and J lost 0, with 14 bases in between. CDR1 is SGHDT and CDR2 is YYEEEE in the germline V gene. In DNA form, the CDR3 reads TGTGCCAGCAGCCCGAGGGGGACAAGCTCCTACAATGAGCAGTTCTTC. Its translation: CASSPRGTSSYNEQFF.

The chain is built from TRBV18 and TRBJ2-3; no firm D call. V was trimmed by 5 bases and J by 0 bases, leaving 18 bases between them. The CDR3 is 17 amino acids. Germline assignment: CDR1 KGHSH and CDR2 LQKENI. CDR3 sequence (DNA): TGTGCCAGCTCATCCACCACTGGCGCTAGTAGCACAGATACGCAGTATTTT. Protein sequence: CASSSTTGASSTDTQYF.

The genes are TRBV29-1 and TRBJ1-2; tentatively, D is TRBD1 (5 bases). CDR3 size: 17 residues. The germline V and J ends were trimmed by 0 bases and 3 bases, with 20 bases remaining between them. Germline CDR1 reads SQVTM; CDR2 reads ANQGSEA. CDR3 in DNA: TGCAGCGTTGAAGATCACGGGCAGGGAGGATGGGACTATGGCTACACCTTC. Protein product: CSVEDHGQGGWDYGYTF. Supplemented by reference TRBV29-1 and TRBJ1-2, the full variable domain reads SAVISQKPSRDICQRGTSLTIQCQVDSQVTMMFWYRQQPGQSLTLIATANQGSEATYESGFVIDKFPISRPNLTFSTLTVSNMSPEDSSIYLCSVEDHGQGGWDYGYTFGSGTRLTVV.

This chain uses TRBV27 with TRBJ2-2; D is uncertain. Germline V lookup: CDR1 MNHEY, CDR2 SMNVEV (reference sequence). CDR3 length: 14 residues. Trimming shortened V by 2 bases and J by 4 bases, and 8 bases separated the two germline ends. The CDR3 loop is CASSLKPVTGELFF. The CDR3 DNA is TGTGCCAGCAGTTTAAAGCCGGTCACCGGGGAGCTGTTTTTT.

The rearrangement joins TRBV23-1 to TRBJ1-2, with a tentative D call TRBD1 (5 bases). TRBV23-1 is classed as an ORF, of uncertain function. The CDR3 is 16 amino acids. Trimming took off 4 bases at V and 4 bases at J, with 19 bases between the two ends. The CDR3 spells CASSPSPEGSVYGYTF. CDR3 nucleotide sequence: TGCGCCAGCAGTCCATCCCCGGAGGGGAGTGTCTATGGCTACACCTTC.

The chain combines TRBV10-2 with TRBJ2-2; D is perhaps TRBD1 (6 bases). Germline lookup yields CDR1 WSHSY and CDR2 SAAADI. This CDR3 has 14 residues. Trimming removed 5 bases at V and 4 bases at J, with 11 bases between. The CDR3 sequence is CASSWTALTGELFF. The CDR3 DNA reads as TGCGCCAGCAGTTGGACAGCCCTCACCGGGGAGCTGTTTTTT.

The chain joins TRBV3-1 (or the pseudogene TRBV3-2) to TRBJ2-1; 8 bases line up with TRBD2. Unmatched junction bases numbered 0, after V lost 1 base and J lost 7 bases. Looked up from germline, CDR1 is LGHDT and CDR2 is YNNKEL (reference sequence). There are 13 residues in the CDR3. The CDR3 region is CASSQGGGNEQFF. The DNA of the CDR3 is TGTGCCAGCAGCCAAGGCGGGGGGAATGAGCAGTTCTTC.

This clone was counted once. The DNA of the CDR3 is TGTGCCAGCAGCTTAGGTTTCAGCACCGGGGAGCTGTTTTTT. It is translated as CASSLGFSTGELFF. V usage is TRBV7-2 and J usage is TRBJ2-2; D gene unclear. CDR3 length equals 14 residues. The germline gives CDR1 SGHTA, CDR2 FQGNSA. The V gene lost 1 base and the J gene lost 4 bases, with 7 bases spanning the gap.

The chain uses TRBV5-4 and TRBJ2-5; the match to TRBD2 covers 13 bases. J was trimmed by 4 bases and V by 5 bases; bases with no gene match: 5. Germline V gene data show CDR1 as SGHNT and CDR2 as YYREEE (reference sequence). The CDR3 totals 15 residues. CDR3: CASSYRLAGGETQYF. In nucleotides, the CDR3 is TGTGCCAGCAGTTACCGACTAGCGGGGGGAGAGACCCAGTACTTC.

This clone occurred a few times. Here the CDR3 DNA reads TGTGCCAGCAGCGTATCTGGGGAGCTGTTTTTT. It codes for CASSVSGELFF. V usage is TRBV9 and J usage is TRBJ2-2, with no clear D. Germline assignment: CDR1 SGDLS and CDR2 YYNGEE. The CDR3 runs to 11 residues. V was shortened by 1 base and J by 8 bases, with 3 bases between the two germline ends.

The J gene is TRBJ1-3, the V gene TRBV4-1, with TRBD1 matching over 7 bases. Germline CDR1 reads MGHRA; CDR2 reads YSYEKL. The length of the CDR3 is 17 residues. V lost 0 bases to trimming and J lost 4 bases; unmatched junction nucleotides: 9. Here the CDR3 DNA reads TGCGCCAGCAGCCAAGACCCCATAAGGGACAGCGGAAACACCATATATTTT. It encodes CASSQDPIRDSGNTIYF.

The rearrangement links TRBV18 to TRBJ2-1, with 7 positions matching TRBD2. The CDR3 spans 16 residues. Germline lookup yields CDR1 KGHSH and CDR2 LQKENI. V trimming: 0 bases; J trimming: 4 bases; junction bases outside the gene matches: 6. In nucleotides, the CDR3 is TGTGCCAGCTCACCACCAAGCGCGGGGGTATACAATGAGCAGTTCTTC. Protein: CASSPPSAGVYNEQFF.

The chain has TRBV5-5 and TRBJ2-1, with a tentative D call TRBD1 (6 bases). In germline, CDR1 is SGHKS, CDR2 YYEKEE (reference sequence). The CDR3 contains 16 residues. With 0 bases removed from V and 3 bases from J, the gap between germline ends came to 13 bases. CDR3 sequence reads: CASSLELGASYNEQFF. In DNA, the CDR3 is TGTGCCAGCAGCTTGGAGCTGGGGGCGAGCTACAATGAGCAGTTCTTC.

CDR3 region: CASNHSGQRYSYEQYF. CDR3 nucleotides: TGCGCCAGCAATCACTCAGGGCAGCGATACTCCTACGAGCAGTACTTC. The chain combines TRBV10-1 with TRBJ2-7; a weak D match, TRBD1 (5 bases). The V gene's germline CDR1 is WNHNN and CDR2 SYGVQD (reference sequence). The V end was cut by 7 bases, the J end by 0 bases, with 19 bases between. The CDR3 length is 16 residues.

The chain is built from TRBV29-1 and TRBJ2-1; TRBD1 is a possible D gene (6 bases). V was trimmed by 3 bases and J by 13 bases, leaving 13 bases between them. From germline, CDR1 is SQVTM and CDR2 ANQGSEA. The length of the CDR3 is 11 residues. This CDR3 reads CSVDSGQRQFF. The DNA of the CDR3 is TGCAGCGTTGATTCAGGACAGCGACAGTTCTTC.

The genes are TRBV12-3 or TRBV12-4 and TRBJ2-1; D perhaps matches TRBD2 (5 bases). CDR3 length: 13 residues. Between the trimmed V and J ends, which lost 3 bases and 6 bases, there was a span of 9 bases. CDR3 residues: CASSFYGINEQFF. Written as DNA, the CDR3 is TGTGCCAGCAGTTTCTACGGGATCAATGAGCAGTTCTTC.

The chain links TRBV5-1 to TRBJ1-1; D not resolved. The CDR3 consists of 13 residues. The germline V gene has CDR1 SGHRS and CDR2 YFSETQ. With 0 bases removed from V and 1 base from J, the gap between germline ends came to 4 bases. CDR3 residues: CASSLAGNTEAFF. In DNA, the CDR3 is TGCGCCAGCAGCTTGGCAGGGAACACTGAAGCTTTCTTT.

This chain joins TRBV28 and TRBJ2-7, with D unclear. V lost 5 bases and J lost 6, with 11 bases in between. Germline assignment: CDR1 MDHEN and CDR2 SYDVKM. The CDR3 consists of 12 residues. The CDR3 DNA follows: TGTGCCAGCAGTCTCAGGAACCGCGAGCAGTACTTC. It yields the protein CASSLRNREQYF.

The chain recombines TRBV10-1 with TRBJ2-6, with D possibly being TRBD2 (5 bases). CDR1 is WNHNN, CDR2 SYGVQD, per germline (reference sequence). This CDR3 has 16 amino acids. V lost 4 bases and J 1 base, leaving 11 bases between the germline ends. CDR3 in DNA: TGCGCCAGCAGTGGTAATCGGGGATCTGGGGCCAACGTCCTGACTTTC. This translates into CASSGNRGSGANVLTF.